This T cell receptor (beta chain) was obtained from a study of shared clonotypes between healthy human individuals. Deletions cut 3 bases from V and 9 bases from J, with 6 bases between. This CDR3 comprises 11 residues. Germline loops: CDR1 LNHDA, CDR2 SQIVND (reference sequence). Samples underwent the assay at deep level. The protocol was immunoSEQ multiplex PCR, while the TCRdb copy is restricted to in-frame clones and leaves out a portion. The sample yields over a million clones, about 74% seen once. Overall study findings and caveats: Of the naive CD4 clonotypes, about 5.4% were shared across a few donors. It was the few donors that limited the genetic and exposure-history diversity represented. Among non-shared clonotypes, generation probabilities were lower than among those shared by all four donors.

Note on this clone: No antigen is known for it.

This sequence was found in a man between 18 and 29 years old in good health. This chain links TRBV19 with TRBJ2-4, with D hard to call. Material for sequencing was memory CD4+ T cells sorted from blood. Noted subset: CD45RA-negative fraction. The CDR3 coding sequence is TGTGCCAGTAGTATTGGTATCATTCAGTACTTC. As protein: CASSIGIIQYF.